The TCR beta chain under discussion was sequenced for a study of blood T cells in healthy people across ages. Sample-barcoded 5' priming and a J-beta primer mix drove a second PCR of roughly 7 to 11 cycles. A single record per CDR3 protein comes from TCRdb applying MiXCR to the 5' RACE reads. The sample lists under 850,000 distinct CDR3 sequences; 35% to 40% were seen once. Findings of the study overall: PBMCs left unsorted prevented a conclusive naive versus antigen-experienced comparison.

A remark on this clonotype: Its matching antigen is unknown.

The V and J ends lost 6 bases and 1 base respectively, with 13 bases between them. The CDR3 length is 14 residues. The J gene is TRBJ2-7, the V gene TRBV12-3 or TRBV12-4, with D possibly matching TRBD1 (6 bases). Sequenced material: blood. The receptor was isolated from a man between 18 and 29 years old in good health. The CDR3 DNA is TGTGCCAGCAGGAAGACAGGATTATCCTACGAGCAGTACTTC. This sequence encodes CASRKTGLSYEQYF.